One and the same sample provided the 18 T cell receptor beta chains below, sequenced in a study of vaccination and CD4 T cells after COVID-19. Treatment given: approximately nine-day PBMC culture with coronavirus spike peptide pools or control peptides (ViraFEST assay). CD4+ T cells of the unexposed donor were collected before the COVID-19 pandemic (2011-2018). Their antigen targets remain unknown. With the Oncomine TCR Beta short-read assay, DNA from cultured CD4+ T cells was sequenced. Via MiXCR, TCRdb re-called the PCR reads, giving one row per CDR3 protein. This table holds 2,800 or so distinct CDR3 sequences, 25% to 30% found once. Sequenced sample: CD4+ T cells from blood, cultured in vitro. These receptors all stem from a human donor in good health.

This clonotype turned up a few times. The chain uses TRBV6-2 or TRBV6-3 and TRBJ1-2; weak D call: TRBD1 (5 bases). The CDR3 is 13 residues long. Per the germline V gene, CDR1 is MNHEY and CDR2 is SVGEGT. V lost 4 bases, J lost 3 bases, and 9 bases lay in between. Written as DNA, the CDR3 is TGTGCCAGCAGTTCGGGACTGGACTATGGCTACACCTTC. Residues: CASSSGLDYGYTF.

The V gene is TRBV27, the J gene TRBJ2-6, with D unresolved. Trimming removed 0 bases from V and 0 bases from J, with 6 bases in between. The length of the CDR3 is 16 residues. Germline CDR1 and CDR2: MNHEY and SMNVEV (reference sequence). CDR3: CASSLSFSSGANVLTF. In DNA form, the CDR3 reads TGTGCCAGCAGTTTATCCTTTTCCTCTGGGGCCAACGTCCTGACTTTC.

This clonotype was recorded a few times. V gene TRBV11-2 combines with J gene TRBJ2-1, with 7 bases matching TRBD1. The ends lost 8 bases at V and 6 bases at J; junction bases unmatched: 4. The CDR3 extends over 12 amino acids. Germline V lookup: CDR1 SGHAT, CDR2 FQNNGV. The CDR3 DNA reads TGTGCCAGCTCTTACAGGGGCAATGAGCAGTTCTTC. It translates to CASSYRGNEQFF.

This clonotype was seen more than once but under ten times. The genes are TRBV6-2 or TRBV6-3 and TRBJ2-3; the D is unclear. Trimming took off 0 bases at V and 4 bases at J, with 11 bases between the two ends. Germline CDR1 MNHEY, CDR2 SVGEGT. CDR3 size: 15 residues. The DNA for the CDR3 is TGTGCCAGCAGTTACTCGATCGGCGTCCCAGATACGCAGTATTTT. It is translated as CASSYSIGVPDTQYF.

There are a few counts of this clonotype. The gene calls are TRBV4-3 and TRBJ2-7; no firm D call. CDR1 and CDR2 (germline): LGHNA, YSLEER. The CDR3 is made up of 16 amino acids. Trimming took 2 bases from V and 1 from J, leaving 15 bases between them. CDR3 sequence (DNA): TGCGCCAGCAGCCAACAGGACGGACCCGAATCCTACGAGCAGTACTTC. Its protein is CASSQQDGPESYEQYF.

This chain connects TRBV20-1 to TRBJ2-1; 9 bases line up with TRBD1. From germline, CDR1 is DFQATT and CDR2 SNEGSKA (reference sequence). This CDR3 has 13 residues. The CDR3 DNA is TGCAGCTTACAGGGGGCGTTTACCAATGAGCAGTTCTTC. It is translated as CSLQGAFTNEQFF.

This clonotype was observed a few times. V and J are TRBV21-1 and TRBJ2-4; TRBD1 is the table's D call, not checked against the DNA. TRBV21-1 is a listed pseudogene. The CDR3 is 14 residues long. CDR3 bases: TGTGCCATGAAGGACAAGGGAACCAAAAACATTCAGTACTTC. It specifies CAMKDKGTKNIQYF.

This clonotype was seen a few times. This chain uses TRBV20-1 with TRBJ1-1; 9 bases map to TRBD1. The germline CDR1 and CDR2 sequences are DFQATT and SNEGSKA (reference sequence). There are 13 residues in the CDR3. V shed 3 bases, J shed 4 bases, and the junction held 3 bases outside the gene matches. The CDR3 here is CSASGQGTTEAFF. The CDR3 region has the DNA TGCAGTGCTAGTGGACAGGGGACCACTGAAGCTTTCTTT.

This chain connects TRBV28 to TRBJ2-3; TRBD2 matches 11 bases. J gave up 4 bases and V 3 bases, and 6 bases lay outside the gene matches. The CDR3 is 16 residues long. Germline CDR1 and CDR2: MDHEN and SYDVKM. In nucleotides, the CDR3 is TGTGCCAGCAGTTTCCGCCTACTAGCGGGAGCAGATACGCAGTATTTT. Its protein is CASSFRLLAGADTQYF.

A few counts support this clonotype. This CDR3 is CASSLEGETQYF. The DNA of the CDR3 is TGCGCCAGCAGCTTGGAAGGAGAGACCCAGTACTTC. This rearrangement joins TRBV5-1 to TRBJ2-5; D uncertain. Germline CDR1 is SGHRS and CDR2 is YFSETQ. V gave up 0 bases and J gave up 4 bases, with 4 bases separating them. This CDR3 region has 12 residues.

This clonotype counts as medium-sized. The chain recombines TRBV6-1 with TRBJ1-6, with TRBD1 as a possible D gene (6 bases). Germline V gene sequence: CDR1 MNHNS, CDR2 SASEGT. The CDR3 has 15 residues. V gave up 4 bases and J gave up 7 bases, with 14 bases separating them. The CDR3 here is CASSGTAVINSPLHF. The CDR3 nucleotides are TGTGCCAGCAGTGGGACAGCGGTGATAAATTCACCCCTCCACTTT.

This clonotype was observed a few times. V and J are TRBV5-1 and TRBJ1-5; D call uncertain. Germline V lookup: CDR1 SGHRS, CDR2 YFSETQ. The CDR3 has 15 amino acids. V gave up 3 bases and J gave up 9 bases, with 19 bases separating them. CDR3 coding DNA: TGCGCCAGCAGCTCTTCAGGTCCAAAAAGCGGGCCCCAGCATTTT. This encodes CASSSSGPKSGPQHF.

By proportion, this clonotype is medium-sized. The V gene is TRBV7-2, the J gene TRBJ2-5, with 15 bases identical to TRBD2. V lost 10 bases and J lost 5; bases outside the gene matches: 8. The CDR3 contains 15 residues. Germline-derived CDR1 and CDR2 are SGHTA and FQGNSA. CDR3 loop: CATGLAGGPWETQYF. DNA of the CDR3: TGTGCCACCGGACTAGCGGGGGGGCCGTGGGAGACCCAGTACTTC.

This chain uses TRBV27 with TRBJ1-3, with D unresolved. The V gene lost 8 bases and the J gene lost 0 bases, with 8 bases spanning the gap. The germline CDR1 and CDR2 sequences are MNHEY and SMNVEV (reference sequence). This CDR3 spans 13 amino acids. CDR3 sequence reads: CASSLNSGNTIYF. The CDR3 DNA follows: TGTGCCAGCTCTCTCAACTCTGGAAACACCATATATTTT.

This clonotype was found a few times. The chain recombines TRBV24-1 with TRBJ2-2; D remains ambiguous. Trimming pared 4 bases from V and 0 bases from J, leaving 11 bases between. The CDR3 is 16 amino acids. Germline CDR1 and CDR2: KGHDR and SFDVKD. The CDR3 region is CATSDPGSSNTGELFF. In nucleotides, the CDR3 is TGTGCCACCAGTGACCCCGGCAGTTCGAACACCGGGGAGCTGTTTTTT.

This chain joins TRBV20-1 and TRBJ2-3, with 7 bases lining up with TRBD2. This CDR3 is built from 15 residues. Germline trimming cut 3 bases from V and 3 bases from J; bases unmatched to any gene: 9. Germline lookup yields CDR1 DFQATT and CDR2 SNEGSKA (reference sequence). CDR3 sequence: CSASRRGRRTDTQYF. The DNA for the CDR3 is TGCAGTGCTAGCCGGCGCGGGAGACGGACAGATACGCAGTATTTT.

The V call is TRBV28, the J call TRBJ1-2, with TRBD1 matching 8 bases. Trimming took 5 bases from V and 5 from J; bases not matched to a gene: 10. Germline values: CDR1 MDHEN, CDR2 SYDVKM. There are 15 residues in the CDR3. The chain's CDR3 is CASSAIGQGSYGYTF. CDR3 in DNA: TGTGCCAGCAGTGCGATAGGACAGGGCTCGTATGGCTACACCTTC.

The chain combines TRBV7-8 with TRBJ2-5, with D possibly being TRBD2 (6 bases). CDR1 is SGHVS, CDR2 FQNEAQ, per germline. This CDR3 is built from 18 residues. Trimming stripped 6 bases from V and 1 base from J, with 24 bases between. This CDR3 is CASSTRAGERLVQETQYF. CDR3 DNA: TGTGCCAGCAGTACAAGGGCCGGGGAAAGACTAGTCCAAGAGACCCAGTACTTC.